The present entry profiles one T cell receptor (beta chain) with its context. Its recognized antigen is unknown. No base qualities exist here, and no much larger clone lies one base off it. To sequence the TCRbeta CDR3 region, genomic DNA was isolated from the sorted cells. The immunoSEQ Assay was used to sequence the TCRbeta CDR3 regions. TCRdb mirrors the immuneACCESS table, restricted to in-frame sequences. Some clones are absent from its copies; in checked studies, under half trace to an unresolved V gene, and the reason for the others is unknown. This sample has approximately 99,000 clones in its table, and approximately 90% of those were observed once. Jointly, the top ten make up around 0.61% of the sample. The trial excluded patients who had a history of autoimmune disease or who were on systemic immunosuppression. Peripheral blood for TCR sequencing was drawn from every dose cohort at baseline, at cycle 4 day 1 and at cycle 7 day 1. Samples were obtained from an open-label, multicenter, first-in-human phase I dose-escalation trial of ivuxolimab. Adults with locally advanced or metastatic melanoma, renal cell carcinoma, hepatocellular carcinoma or head and neck squamous cell carcinoma were enrolled in the trial. Before TCR sequencing, CD4+ T cells and CD8+ T cells from peripheral blood were sorted into separate populations.

The data originate from a study of OX40 agonist ivuxolimab in advanced cancers. Regarding the study in general: The costimulatory receptor OX40 (CD134) was targeted by ivuxolimab, a fully human IgG2 agonistic monoclonal antibody. Intravenous ivuxolimab was administered to patients every 2 weeks at six dose levels: 0.01, 0.1, 0.3, 1.5, 3 and 10 mg/kg. Among the roughly 52 dose-escalation patients, around 20 had hepatocellular carcinoma, 15 or so melanoma, 9 renal cell carcinoma and 9 head and neck cancer. In the dose-escalation cohort, 82.7% of patients were male, and the mean age was approximately 64 years, with a range of about 20 to 79. Prior anti-PD-1, anti-PD-L1 or anti-CTLA-4 therapy was permitted, and checkpoint inhibitors had been received by approximately 39% of dose-escalation patients. Three dose-escalation patients achieved partial responses, one with hepatocellular carcinoma and two with cutaneous melanoma. Peripheral TCRbeta sequencing aimed to test whether ivuxolimab altered TCR sequence diversity and caused clonal T-cell expansion. The paper reports the monotherapy dose-escalation portion (N of about 50 patients) of the phase I ivuxolimab trial.

The study at large found these results: After ivuxolimab, more expanded clones were found on average in CD8+ T cells than in CD4+ T cells. Low levels of normalized T-cell clonal expansion were also seen in some nonresponding patients. In the 0.1-3.0 mg/kg groups, partial responders had among the lowest normalized peripheral clonal expansion, particularly in CD8+ T cells. Clonal expansion of both CD4+ and CD8+ blood T cells was observed from baseline to week 6 at doses 0.1 to 3.0 mg/kg. Which antigens the clonally expanded peripheral T cells were specific for was not determined.

The cysteine opens and the phenylalanine closes a CDR3 of 16 amino acids. Only the CDR3 DNA is retained, 48 bases long and in frame from the first base. V loses 3 bases at its end and J loses 5 bases; junction bases beyond the gene matches: 10. The germline V gene encodes CDR1 LNHDA and CDR2 SQIVND (reference sequence). The chain is encoded by TRBV19 joined to TRBJ1-1; 9 of the junction bases match TRBD1. The receptor was isolated from an adult with an advanced solid tumor such as melanoma, head and neck, liver or kidney cancer. This specimen was CD4+ or CD8+ T cells sorted from blood, taken in a trial of the OX40 agonist ivuxolimab. The bases read TGTGCCAGTAGTATTCATAGCGGGACAGGGTTAACTGAAGCTTTCTTT. This yields the protein CASSIHSGTGLTEAFF. Supplemented by the reference TRBV19 and TRBJ1-1 proteins around the CDR3, the complete variable domain is DGGITQSPKYLFRKEGQNVTLSCEQNLNHDAMYWYRQDPGQGLRLIYYSQIVNDFQKGDIAEGYSVSREKKESFPLTVTSAQKNPTAFYLCASSIHSGTGLTEAFFGQGTRLTVV.